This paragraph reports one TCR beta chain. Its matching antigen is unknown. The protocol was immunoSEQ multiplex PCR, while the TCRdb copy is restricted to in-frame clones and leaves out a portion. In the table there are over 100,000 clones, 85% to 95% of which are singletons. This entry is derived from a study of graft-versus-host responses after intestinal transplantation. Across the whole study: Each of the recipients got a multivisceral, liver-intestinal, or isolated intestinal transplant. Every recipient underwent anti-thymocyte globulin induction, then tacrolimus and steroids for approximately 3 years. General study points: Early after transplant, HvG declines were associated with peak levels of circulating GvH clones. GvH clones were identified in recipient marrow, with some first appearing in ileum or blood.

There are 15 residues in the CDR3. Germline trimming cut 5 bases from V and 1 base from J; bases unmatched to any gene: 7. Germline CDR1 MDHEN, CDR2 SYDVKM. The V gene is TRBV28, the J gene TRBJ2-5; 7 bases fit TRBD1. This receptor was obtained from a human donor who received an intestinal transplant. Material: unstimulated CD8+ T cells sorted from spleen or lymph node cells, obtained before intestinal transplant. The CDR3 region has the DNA TGTGCCAGCAGTCCCTTCAAGGGGGCCCAAGAGACCCAGTACTTC. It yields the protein CASSPFKGAQETQYF. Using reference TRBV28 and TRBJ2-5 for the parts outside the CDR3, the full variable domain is DVKVTQSSRYLVKRTGEKVFLECVQDMDHENMFWYRQDPGLGLRLIYFSYDVKMKEKGDIPEGYSVSREKKERFSLILESASTNQTSMYLCASSPFKGAQETQYFGPGTRLLVL.